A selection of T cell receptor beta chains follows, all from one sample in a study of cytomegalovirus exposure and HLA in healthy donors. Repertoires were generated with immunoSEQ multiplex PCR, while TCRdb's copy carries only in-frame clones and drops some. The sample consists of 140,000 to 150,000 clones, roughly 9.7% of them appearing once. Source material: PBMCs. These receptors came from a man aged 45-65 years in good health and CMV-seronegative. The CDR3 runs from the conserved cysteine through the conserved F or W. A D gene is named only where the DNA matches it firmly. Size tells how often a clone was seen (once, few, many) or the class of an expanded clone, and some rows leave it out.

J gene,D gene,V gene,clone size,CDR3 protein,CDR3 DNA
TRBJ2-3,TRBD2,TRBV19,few,CASSILSGGSSTQYF,TGTGCCAGTAGTATACTGAGCGGGGGGAGCTCAACGCAGTATTTT
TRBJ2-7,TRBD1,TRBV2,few,CASSWQPGQGSYEQYF,TGTGCCAGCAGCTGGCAGCCGGGACAGGGGTCCTACGAGCAGTACTTC
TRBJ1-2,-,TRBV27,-,CASSLFQGNGYTF,TGTGCCAGCAGTTTATTCCAGGGGAACGGCTACACCTTC
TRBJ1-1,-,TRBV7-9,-,CASSAGRLNTEAFF,TGTGCCAGCAGCGCGGGACGGTTGAACACTGAAGCTTTCTTT
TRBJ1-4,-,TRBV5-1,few,CASSLGATNEKLFF,TGCGCCAGCAGCTTGGGAGCAACTAATGAAAAACTGTTTTTT
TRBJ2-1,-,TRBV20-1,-,CSAGRGNEQFF,TGCAGTGCTGGAAGGGGCAATGAGCAGTTCTTC
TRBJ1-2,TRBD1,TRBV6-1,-,CASTARGTDSGYTF,TGTGCCAGCACAGCACGAGGGACAGACAGTGGCTACACCTTC
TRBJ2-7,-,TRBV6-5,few,CASSGVGSTYEQYF,TGTGCCAGCAGTGGAGTCGGGTCTACCTACGAGCAGTACTTC
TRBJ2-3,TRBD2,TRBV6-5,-,CASRTSASTDTQYF,TGTGCCAGCAGGACTAGCGCATCCACAGATACGCAGTATTTT
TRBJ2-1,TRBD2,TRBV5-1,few,CASSLPTSGRENEQFF,TGCGCCAGCAGCTTACCGACTAGCGGGAGGGAGAATGAGCAGTTCTTC
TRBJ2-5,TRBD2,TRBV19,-,CASSIGGTSQETQYF,TGTGCCAGTAGTATAGGAGGGACTAGCCAAGAGACCCAGTACTTC
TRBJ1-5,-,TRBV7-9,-,CASSRGAPSNQPQHF,TGTGCCAGCAGCCGAGGCGCCCCTAGCAATCAGCCCCAGCATTTT
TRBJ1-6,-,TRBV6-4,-,CASSDRTRANSPLHF,TGTGCCAGCAGTGACCGGACGAGGGCTAATTCACCCCTCCACTTT
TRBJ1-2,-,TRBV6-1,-,CASLMRVDYGYTF,TGTGCCAGTTTAATGAGGGTTGACTATGGCTACACCTTC
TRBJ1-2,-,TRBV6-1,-,CASSATTSYGYTF,TGTGCCAGCAGTGCCACTACTTCCTACGGCTACACCTTC
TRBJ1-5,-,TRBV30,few,CAWSVGQHSNQPQHF,TGTGCCTGGAGTGTAGGACAACATAGCAATCAGCCCCAGCATTTT
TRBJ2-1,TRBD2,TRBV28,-,CASTRTSGRPGGNEQFF,TGTGCCAGCACCCGGACTAGCGGGAGGCCTGGAGGCAATGAGCAGTTCTTC
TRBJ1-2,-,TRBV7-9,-,CASSLEISGYTF,TGTGCCAGCAGCTTAGAAATCTCTGGCTACACCTTC
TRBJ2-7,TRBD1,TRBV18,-,CASSKPGQVYEQYF,TGTGCCAGCTCAAAGCCGGGACAGGTGTACGAGCAGTACTTC
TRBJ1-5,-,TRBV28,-,CASSFAGRPNQPQHF,TGTGCCAGCAGTTTCGCAGGGCGGCCCAATCAGCCCCAGCATTTT
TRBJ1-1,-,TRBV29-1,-,CSATTGNTEAFF,TGCAGCGCGACGACAGGAAACACTGAAGCTTTCTTT
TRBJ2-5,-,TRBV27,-,CASIPRSGQLNRKTQYF,TGTGCCAGCATCCCTCGATCGGGACAACTAAATCGAAAGACCCAGTACTTC
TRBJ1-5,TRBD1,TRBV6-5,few,CASNRQGVGQPQHF,TGTGCCAGCAACCGACAGGGGGTAGGTCAGCCCCAGCATTTT
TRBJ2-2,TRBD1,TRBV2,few,CASTQRTGGTGELFF,TGTGCCAGCACCCAGAGGACAGGGGGCACCGGGGAGCTGTTTTTT
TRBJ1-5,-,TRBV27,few,CASSLSGSGGQPQHF,TGTGCCAGCAGTTTATCGGGGTCGGGGGGACAGCCCCAGCATTTT
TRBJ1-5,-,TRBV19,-,CASSMLSFSSSNQPQHF,TGTGCCAGTAGTATGTTGAGTTTCTCTTCGAGCAATCAGCCCCAGCATTTT
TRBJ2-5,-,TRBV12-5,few,CASGLEQTQETQYF,TGTGCTAGTGGTTTGGAACAGACCCAAGAGACCCAGTACTTC
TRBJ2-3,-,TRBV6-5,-,CATAPRGTTDTQYF,TGTGCCACCGCCCCCCGAGGAACCACAGATACGCAGTATTTT
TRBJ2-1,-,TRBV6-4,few,CASSAGVDYNEQFF,TGTGCCAGCAGTGCGGGGGTAGACTACAATGAGCAGTTCTTC
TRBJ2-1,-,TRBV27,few,CASRRPDYEQFF,TGTGCCAGCAGACGTCCGGACTATGAGCAGTTCTTC
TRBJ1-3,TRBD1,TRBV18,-,CASSPRTGDRWPGNTIYF,TGTGCCAGCTCACCAAGGACAGGGGACCGGTGGCCTGGAAACACCATATATTTT
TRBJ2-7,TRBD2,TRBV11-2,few,CASSLNVGGGSPYEQYF,TGTGCCAGCAGCTTAAATGTGGGCGGGGGTTCCCCCTACGAGCAGTACTTC
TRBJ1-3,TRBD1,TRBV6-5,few,CASSYSGTGEGNTIYF,TGTGCCAGCAGTTACTCGGGGACAGGGGAGGGAAACACCATATATTTT
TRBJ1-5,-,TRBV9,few,CASSGQPSNQPQHF,TGTGCCAGCAGCGGACAGCCTAGCAATCAGCCCCAGCATTTT
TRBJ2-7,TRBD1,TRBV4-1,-,CASSLRTGLDEQYF,TGCGCCAGCAGCCTTAGGACAGGGCTCGACGAGCAGTACTTC
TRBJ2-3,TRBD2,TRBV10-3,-,CAIRGLAGGSSTDTQYF,TGTGCCATCAGAGGACTAGCGGGAGGTTCTAGCACAGATACGCAGTATTTT
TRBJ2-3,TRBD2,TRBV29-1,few,CSVSSGVTDTQYF,TGCAGCGTCTCTAGCGGGGTCACAGATACGCAGTATTTT
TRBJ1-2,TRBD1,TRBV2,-,CASSLTGGRNGYTF,TGTGCCAGCAGCCTCACAGGGGGAAGAAATGGCTACACCTTC
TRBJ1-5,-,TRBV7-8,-,CASSLALDSLLNQPQHF,TGTGCCAGCAGCTTAGCGTTAGACAGTCTCCTTAATCAGCCCCAGCATTTT
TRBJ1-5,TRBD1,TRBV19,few,CASSAFPDRGNQPQHF,TGTGCCAGTAGCGCGTTTCCGGACAGGGGTAATCAGCCCCAGCATTTT
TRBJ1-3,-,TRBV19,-,CASRNLNPGNTIYF,TGTGCCAGTAGGAACTTAAATCCGGGAAACACCATATATTTT
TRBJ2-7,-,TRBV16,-,CASSPPQLYEQYF,TGTGCCAGCAGCCCACCCCAACTCTACGAGCAGTACTTC
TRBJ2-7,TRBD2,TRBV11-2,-,CASSGRAGSYEQYF,TGTGCCAGCAGCGGCCGAGCGGGGTCCTACGAGCAGTACTTC
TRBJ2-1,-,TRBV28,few,CTTTGYNEQFF,TGTACTACTACGGGGTACAATGAGCAGTTCTTC
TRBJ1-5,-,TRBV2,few,CASSERRGGRLRNQPQHF,TGTGCCAGCAGTGAAAGGAGAGGCGGTCGGTTACGCAATCAGCCCCAGCATTTT
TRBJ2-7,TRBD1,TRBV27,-,CASSPRGTGYEQYF,TGTGCCAGCAGCCCCCGCGGGACAGGGTACGAGCAGTACTTC
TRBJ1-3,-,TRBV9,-,CASSVEGQNGNTIYF,TGTGCCAGCAGCGTAGAGGGACAAAATGGAAACACCATATATTTT
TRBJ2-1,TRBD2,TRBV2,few,CASKGTSGPYNEQFF,TGTGCCAGCAAAGGGACTAGCGGGCCCTACAATGAGCAGTTCTTC
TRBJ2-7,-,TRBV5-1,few,CASSLEWRKRYEQYF,TGCGCCAGCAGCTTGGAGTGGCGGAAGCGTTACGAGCAGTACTTC
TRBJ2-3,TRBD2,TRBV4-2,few,CASSQDRLAGGFSSTDTQYF,TGTGCCAGCAGCCAAGACCGGCTAGCGGGGGGGTTTTCTAGCACAGATACGCAGTATTTT